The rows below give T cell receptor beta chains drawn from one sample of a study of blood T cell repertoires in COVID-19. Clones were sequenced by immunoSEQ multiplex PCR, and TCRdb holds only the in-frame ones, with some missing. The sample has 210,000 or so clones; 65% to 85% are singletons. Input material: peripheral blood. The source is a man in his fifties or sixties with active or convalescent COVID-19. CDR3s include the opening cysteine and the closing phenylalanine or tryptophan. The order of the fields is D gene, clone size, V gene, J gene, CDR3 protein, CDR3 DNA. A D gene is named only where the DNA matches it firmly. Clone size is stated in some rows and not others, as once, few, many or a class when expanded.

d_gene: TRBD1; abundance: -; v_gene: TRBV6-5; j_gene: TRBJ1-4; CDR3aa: CASRGTGGSEKLFF; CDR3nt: TGTGCCAGCAGGGGGACAGGGGGCTCGGAAAAACTGTTTTTT
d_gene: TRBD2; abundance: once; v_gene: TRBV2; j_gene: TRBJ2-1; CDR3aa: CASSGASGGDFFLYNEQFF; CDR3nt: TGTGCCAGCAGTGGGGCTAGCGGGGGCGACTTTTTCCTGTACAATGAGCAGTTCTTC
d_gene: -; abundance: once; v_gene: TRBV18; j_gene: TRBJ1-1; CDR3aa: CASSPNRMAMNTEAFF; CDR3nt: TGTGCCAGCTCACCGAACAGGATGGCGATGAACACTGAAGCTTTCTTT
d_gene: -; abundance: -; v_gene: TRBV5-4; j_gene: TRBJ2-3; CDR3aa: CASSLILGTDTQYF; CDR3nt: TGTGCCAGCAGCTTAATTCTAGGCACAGATACGCAGTATTTT
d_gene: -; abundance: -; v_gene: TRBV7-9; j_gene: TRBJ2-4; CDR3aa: CASSLAAVGAAKNIQYF; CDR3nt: TGTGCCAGCAGCTTAGCGGCGGTGGGAGCGGCCAAAAACATTCAGTACTTC
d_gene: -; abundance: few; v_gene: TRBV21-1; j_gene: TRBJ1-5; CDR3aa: CASSKRATGGPNCNQPQHF; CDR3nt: TGTGCCAGCAGCAAACGGGCCACAGGGGGCCCCAATTGCAATCAGCCCCAGCATTTT
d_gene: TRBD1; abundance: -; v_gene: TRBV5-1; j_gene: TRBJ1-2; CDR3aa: CASEGDRGANYGYTF; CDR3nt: TGCGCCAGCGAGGGGGACAGGGGAGCTAACTATGGCTACACCTTC
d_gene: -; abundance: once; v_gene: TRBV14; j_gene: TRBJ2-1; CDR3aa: CASSQDPGDSYNEQFF; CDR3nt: TGTGCCAGCAGCCAAGATCCGGGGGACTCCTACAATGAGCAGTTCTTC
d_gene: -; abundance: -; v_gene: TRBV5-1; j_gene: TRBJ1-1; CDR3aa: CASMGLGRNTEAFF; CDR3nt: TGCGCCAGCATGGGGTTGGGGAGGAACACTGAAGCTTTCTTT
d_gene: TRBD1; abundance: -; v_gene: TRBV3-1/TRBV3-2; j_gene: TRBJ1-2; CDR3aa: CASSTQGIDYGYTF; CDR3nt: TGTGCCAGCAGCACACAGGGGATCGACTATGGCTACACCTTC
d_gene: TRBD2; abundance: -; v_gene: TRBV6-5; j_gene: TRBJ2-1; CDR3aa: CASSLSSGVVDEQFF; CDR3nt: TGTGCCAGCAGTCTCTCTAGCGGGGTAGTCGATGAGCAGTTCTTC
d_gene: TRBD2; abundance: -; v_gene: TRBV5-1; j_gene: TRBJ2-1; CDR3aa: CASRIGASGRTSSYNEQFF; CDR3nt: TGCGCCAGCAGGATTGGGGCTAGCGGGAGGACGAGCTCCTACAATGAGCAGTTCTTC
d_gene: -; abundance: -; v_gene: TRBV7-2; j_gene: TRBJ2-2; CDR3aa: CASSRTVFGTGELFF; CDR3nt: TGTGCCAGCAGCCGGACAGTGTTCGGGACCGGGGAGCTGTTTTTT
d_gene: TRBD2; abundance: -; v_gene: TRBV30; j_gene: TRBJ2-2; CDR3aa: CAWSVGAGGVTGELFF; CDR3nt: TGTGCCTGGAGTGTAGGAGCGGGGGGTGTCACCGGGGAGCTGTTTTTT
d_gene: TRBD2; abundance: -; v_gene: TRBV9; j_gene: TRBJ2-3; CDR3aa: CASSGTSGGPHSTDTQYF; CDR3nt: TGTGCCAGCAGCGGCACTAGCGGGGGCCCGCATAGCACAGATACGCAGTATTTT
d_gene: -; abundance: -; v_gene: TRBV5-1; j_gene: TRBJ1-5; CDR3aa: CASSPGRGGNQPQHF; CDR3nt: TGCGCCAGCAGCCCGGGAAGGGGAGGGAATCAGCCCCAGCATTTT
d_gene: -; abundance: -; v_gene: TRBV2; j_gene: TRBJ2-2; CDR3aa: CASSKTSWVNSGELFF; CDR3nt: TGTGCCAGCAGTAAGACTAGTTGGGTTAATTCCGGGGAGCTGTTTTTT
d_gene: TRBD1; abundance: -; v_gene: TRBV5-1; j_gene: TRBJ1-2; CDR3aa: CASSLVQGEEDYGYTF; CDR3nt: TGCGCCAGCAGCTTGGTACAGGGGGAGGAGGACTATGGCTACACCTTC
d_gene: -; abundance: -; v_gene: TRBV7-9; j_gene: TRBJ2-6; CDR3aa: CASSSGTGTRGTGANVLTF; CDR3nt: TGTGCCAGCAGCTCGGGAACCGGGACAAGGGGTACTGGGGCCAACGTCCTGACTTTC
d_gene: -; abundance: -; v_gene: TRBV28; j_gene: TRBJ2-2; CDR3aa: CASSPAFGPNTGELFF; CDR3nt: TGTGCCAGCAGTCCCGCTTTTGGGCCGAACACCGGGGAGCTGTTTTTT
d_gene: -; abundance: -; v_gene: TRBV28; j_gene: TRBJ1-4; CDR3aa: CASSPQPGSNEKLFF; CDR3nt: TGTGCCAGCAGTCCACAGCCGGGATCTAATGAAAAACTGTTTTTT
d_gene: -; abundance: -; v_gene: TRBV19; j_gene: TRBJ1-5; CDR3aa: CASKDRGNQPQHF; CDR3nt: TGTGCCTCCAAGGACAGAGGCAATCAGCCCCAGCATTTT
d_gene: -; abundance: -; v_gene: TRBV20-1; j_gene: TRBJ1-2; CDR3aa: CSASPGYGYTF; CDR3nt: TGCAGTGCTAGTCCGGGGTATGGCTACACCTTC
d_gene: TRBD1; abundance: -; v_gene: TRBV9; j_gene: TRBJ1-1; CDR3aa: CASSADSGGTEAFF; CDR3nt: TGTGCCAGCAGCGCGGATTCAGGGGGGACTGAAGCTTTCTTT
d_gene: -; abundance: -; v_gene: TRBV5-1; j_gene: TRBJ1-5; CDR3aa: CASSLGGTNQPQHF; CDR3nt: TGCGCCAGCAGCTTGGGCGGGACCAATCAGCCCCAGCATTTT
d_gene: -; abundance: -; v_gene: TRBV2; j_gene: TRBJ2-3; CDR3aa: CASSDFETQITDTQYF; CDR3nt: TGTGCCAGCAGTGATTTTGAGACACAGATCACAGATACGCAGTATTTT